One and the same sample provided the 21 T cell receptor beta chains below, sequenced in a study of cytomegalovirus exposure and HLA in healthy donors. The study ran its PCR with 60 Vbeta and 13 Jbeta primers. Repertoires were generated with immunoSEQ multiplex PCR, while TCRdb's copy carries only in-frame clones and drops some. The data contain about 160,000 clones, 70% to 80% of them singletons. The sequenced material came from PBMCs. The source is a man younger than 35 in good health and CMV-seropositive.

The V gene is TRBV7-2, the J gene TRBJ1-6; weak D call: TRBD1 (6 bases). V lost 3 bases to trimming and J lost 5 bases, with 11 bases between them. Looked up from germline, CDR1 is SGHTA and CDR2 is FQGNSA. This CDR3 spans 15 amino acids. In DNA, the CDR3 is TGTGCCAGCAGCTTGTCCGGGACAAATAATTCACCCCTCCACTTT. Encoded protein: CASSLSGTNNSPLHF.

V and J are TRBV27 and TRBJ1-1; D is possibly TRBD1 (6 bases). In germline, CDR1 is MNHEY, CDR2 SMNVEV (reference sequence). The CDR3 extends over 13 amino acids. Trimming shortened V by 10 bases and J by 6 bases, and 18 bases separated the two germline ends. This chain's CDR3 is CATRRTARAEAFF. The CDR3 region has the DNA TGTGCCACCCGCCGGACAGCGCGCGCTGAAGCTTTCTTT.

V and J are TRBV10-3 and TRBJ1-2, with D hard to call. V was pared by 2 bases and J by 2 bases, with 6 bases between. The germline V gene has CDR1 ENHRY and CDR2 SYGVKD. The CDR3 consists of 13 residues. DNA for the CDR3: TGTGCCATCAGTGAGCAGAGGAACTATGGCTACACCTTC. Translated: CAISEQRNYGYTF.

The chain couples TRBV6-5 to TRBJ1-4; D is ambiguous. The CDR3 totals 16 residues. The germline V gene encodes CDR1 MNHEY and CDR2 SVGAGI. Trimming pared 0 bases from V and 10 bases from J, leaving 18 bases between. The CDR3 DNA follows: TGTGCCAGCAGTTACTCGACGGCACCGAACCCGGGAAAACTGTTTTTT. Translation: CASSYSTAPNPGKLFF.

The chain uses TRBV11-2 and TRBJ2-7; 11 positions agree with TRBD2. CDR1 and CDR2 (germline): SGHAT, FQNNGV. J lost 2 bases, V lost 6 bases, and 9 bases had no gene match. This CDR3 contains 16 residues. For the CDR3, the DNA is TGTGCCAGCAGGGGACTAGCGGATGAGGCCCCCTACGAGCAGTACTTC. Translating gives CASRGLADEAPYEQYF.

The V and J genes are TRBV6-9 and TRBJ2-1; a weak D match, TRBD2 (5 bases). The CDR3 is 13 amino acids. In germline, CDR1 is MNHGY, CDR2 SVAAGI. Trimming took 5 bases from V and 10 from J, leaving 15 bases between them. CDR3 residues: CASSASEEGEQFF. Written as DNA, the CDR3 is TGTGCCAGCAGTGCCTCGGAAGAGGGAGAGCAGTTCTTC.

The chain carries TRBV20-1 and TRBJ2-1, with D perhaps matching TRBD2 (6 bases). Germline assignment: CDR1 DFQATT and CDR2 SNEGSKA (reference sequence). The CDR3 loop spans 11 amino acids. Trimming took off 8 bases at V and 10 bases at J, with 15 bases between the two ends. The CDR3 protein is CSTKALAEQFF. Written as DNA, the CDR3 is TGCAGTACGAAAGCTCTAGCGGAGCAGTTCTTC.

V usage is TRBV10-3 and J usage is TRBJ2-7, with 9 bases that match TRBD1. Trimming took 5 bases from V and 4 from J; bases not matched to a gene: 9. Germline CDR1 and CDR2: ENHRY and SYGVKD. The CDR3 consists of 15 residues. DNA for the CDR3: TGTGCCATCAGTCAAGGGACAGGGAAAGGGTACGAGCAGTACTTC. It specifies CAISQGTGKGYEQYF.

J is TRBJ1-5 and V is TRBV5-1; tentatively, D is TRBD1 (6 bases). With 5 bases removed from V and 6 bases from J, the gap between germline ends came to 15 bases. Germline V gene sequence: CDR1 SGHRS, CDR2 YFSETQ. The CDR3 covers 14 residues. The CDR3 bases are TGCGCCAGCAGTCTGGGGGCAGGGGTTCAGCCCCAGCATTTT. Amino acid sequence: CASSLGAGVQPQHF. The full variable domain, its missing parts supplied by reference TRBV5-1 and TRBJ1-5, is KAGVTQTPRYLIKTRGQQVTLSCSPISGHRSVSWYQQTPGQGLQFLFEYFSETQRNKGNFPGRFSGRQFSNSRSEMNVSTLELGDSALYLCASSLGAGVQPQHFGDGTRLSIL.

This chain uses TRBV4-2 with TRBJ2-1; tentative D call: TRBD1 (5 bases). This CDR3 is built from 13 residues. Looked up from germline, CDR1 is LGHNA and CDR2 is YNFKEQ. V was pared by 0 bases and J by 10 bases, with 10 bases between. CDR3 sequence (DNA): TGTGCCAGCAGCCAAGATTGGGGCGTAGAGCAGTTCTTC. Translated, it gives CASSQDWGVEQFF.

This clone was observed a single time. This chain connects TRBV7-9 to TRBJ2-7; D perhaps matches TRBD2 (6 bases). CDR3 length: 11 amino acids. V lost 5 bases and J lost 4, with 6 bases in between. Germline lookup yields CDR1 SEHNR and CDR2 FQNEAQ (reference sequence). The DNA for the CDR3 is TGTGCCAGCAGCCGGGAGTACGAGCAGTACTTC. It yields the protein CASSREYEQYF.

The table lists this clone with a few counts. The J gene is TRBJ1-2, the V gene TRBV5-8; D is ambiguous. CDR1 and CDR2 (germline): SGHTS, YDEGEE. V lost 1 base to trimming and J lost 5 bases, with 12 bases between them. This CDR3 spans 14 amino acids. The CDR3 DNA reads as TGTGCCAGCAGCTTGTGGCAGGAAGAGTATGGCTACACCTTC. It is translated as CASSLWQEEYGYTF.

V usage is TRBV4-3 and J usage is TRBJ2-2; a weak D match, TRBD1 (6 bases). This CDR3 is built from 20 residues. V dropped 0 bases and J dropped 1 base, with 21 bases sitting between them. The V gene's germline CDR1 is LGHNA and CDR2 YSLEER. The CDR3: CASSQDQGTGIGRNTGELFF. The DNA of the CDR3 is TGCGCCAGCAGCCAAGATCAGGGAACAGGGATTGGTAGGAACACCGGGGAGCTGTTTTTT.

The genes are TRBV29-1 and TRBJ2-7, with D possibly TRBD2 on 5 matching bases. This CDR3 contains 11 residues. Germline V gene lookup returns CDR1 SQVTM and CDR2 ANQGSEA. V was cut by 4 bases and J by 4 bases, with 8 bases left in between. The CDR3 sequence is CSVGESYEQYF. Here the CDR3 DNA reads TGCAGCGTTGGGGAGTCTTACGAGCAGTACTTC.

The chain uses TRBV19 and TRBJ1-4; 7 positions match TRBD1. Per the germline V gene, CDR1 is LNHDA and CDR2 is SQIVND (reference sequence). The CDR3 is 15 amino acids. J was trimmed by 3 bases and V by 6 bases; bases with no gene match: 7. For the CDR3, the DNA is TGTGCCAGTAGACCTTCGGGGACAGCTAATGAAAAACTGTTTTTT. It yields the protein CASRPSGTANEKLFF.

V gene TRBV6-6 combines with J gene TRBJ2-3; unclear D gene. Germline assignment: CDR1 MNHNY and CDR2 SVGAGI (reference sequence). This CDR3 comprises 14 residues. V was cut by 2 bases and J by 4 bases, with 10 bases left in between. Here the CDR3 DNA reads TGTGCCAGCAGTTACGCTAGGAACGCAGATACGCAGTATTTT. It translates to CASSYARNADTQYF.

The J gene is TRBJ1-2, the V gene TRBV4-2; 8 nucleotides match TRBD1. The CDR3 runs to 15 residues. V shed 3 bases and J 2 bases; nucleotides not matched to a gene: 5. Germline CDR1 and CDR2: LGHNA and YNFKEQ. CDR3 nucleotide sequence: TGTGCCAGCAGCCAGGAGGGACAGGTGAACTATGGCTACACCTTC. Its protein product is CASSQEGQVNYGYTF.

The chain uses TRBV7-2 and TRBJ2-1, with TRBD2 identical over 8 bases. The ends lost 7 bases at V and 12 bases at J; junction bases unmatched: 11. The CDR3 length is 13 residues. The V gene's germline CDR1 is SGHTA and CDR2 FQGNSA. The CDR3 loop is CASIPRGGIGQFF. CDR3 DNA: TGTGCCAGCATCCCCCGGGGGGGTATTGGGCAGTTCTTC.

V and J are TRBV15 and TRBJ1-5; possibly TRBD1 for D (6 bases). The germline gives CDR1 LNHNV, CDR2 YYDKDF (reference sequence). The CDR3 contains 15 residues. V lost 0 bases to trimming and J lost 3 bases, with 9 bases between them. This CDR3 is CATSRDRGYNQPQHF. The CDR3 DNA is TGTGCCACCAGCAGAGACAGGGGTTACAATCAGCCCCAGCATTTT. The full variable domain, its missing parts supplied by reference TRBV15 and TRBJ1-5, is DAMVIQNPRYQVTQFGKPVTLSCSQTLNHNVMYWYQQKSSQAPKLLFHYYDKDFNNEADTPDNFQSRRPNTSFCFLDIRSPGLGDTAMYLCATSRDRGYNQPQHFGDGTRLSIL.

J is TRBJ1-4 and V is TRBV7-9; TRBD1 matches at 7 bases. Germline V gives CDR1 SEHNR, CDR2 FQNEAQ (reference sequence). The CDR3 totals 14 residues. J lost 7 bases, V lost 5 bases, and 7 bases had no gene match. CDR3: CASSKDRATEKLFF. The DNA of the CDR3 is TGTGCCAGCAGCAAAGACAGGGCGACTGAAAAACTGTTTTTT. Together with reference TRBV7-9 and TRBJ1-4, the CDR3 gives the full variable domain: DTGVSQNPRHKITKRGQNVTFRCDPISEHNRLYWYRQTLGQGPEFLTYFQNEAQLEKSRLLSDRFSAERPKGSFSTLEIQRTEQGDSAMYLCASSKDRATEKLFFGSGTQLSVL.

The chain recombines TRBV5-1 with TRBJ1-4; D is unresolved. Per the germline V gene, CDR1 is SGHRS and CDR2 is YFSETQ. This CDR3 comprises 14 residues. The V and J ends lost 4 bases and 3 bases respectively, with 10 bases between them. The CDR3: CASSLRHANEKLFF. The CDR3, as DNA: TGCGCCAGCAGCCTTCGACATGCTAATGAAAAACTGTTTTTT.